This TCR beta chain was obtained from a study of T cells in Graves' hyperthyroidism and ophthalmopathy (dated by TCRdb to between 2018 and 2020). Background on the whole study: Peripheral blood was collected at initial diagnosis, before any treatment. After sampling, hyperthyroidism patients received methimazole starting at 30 mg daily, and ophthalmopathy patients received high-dose intravenous methylprednisolone. The roughly 94 discovery patients were randomly divided into training and test sets at a 7:3 ratio. The study also compared thyroid tissue and blood T-cell repertoires from over 5 Graves' hyperthyroidism patients. Whether ophthalmopathy could be predicted prospectively was tested in an independent validation cohort made up of approximately 19 hyperthyroidism patients plus 17 patients who later progressed to ophthalmopathy. To identify TCR V-J signatures that set the groups apart, the researchers used a discovery cohort of 100 patients, made up of around 42 with Graves' ophthalmopathy and some 60 with stable Graves' hyperthyroidism. The paper reports TCR Vbeta CDR3 sequencing of roughly 140 peripheral blood samples: 40 or so ophthalmopathy, 70 to 85 hyperthyroidism and roughly 17 progressor patients.

This clonotype turned up a few times. The target of this receptor is not known. The input lacks base qualities; no much larger clone sits a single base away. Including the terminal cysteine and phenylalanine, the CDR3 comprises 14 residues. This entry keeps only the CDR3 DNA: 42 bases, framed from base 1. As encoded in the germline V gene (reference sequence), CDR1 is LNHDA while CDR2 is SQIVND. V ends up 1 base short and J 10 bases short, with an unmatched junction base count of 7. In the ophthalmopathy patients, disease was moderately to severely active, with a Clinical Activity Score of 3 or more, a NOSPECS grade of 4 or more, and a duration of less than 3 months. The study excluded patients with uncontrolled infections, other autoimmune diseases, pregnancy or lactation. Diagnoses relied on clinical symptoms, serum thyroxine and TRAb, thyroid ultrasound and orbital computed tomography. PBMCs were separated from under 11 ml of fresh peripheral blood using Ficoll-Paque density gradient centrifugation. Total RNA was extracted using Trizol reagent, and RNA quality was assessed on an Agilent 2100 Bioanalyzer.

Overall results and qualifications from the work: Most expanded thyroid clonotypes (frequency above 0.001) were also found in blood, which suggests that blood repertoires may mirror thyroid immune responses. A 13 V-J signature model separated ophthalmopathy from stable hyperthyroidism, with over 85% sensitivity and about 81% specificity in cross-validation and 80%/75% in testing. During validation, the model predicted progression to ophthalmopathy a median of about 6.3 months ahead of onset, with approximately 70% sensitivity and almost 75% specificity. Sample size was not statistically predetermined, and investigators were not blinded to group allocation.

The TCR beta CDR3 regions were amplified from the RNA transcripts. For the first round of RT-PCR on the TCR CDR3, the HTBI primer set was used together with the Qiagen OneStep RT-PCR kit. Libraries were constructed in a second round of multiplex PCR, after which size selection and purification were performed. Paired-end sequencing of the libraries was performed with 100 bp reads on an Illumina HiSeq2000. The authors' pipeline ran thus. SOAPnuke was used to process the raw data, with reads discarded if the reads contained adapters or uncalled bases, had a mean Phred below 15, or lacked an exact constant-primer or identifier match. High-quality paired reads were merged with COPE v1.2.5, and unique nucleotide sequences were defined as clonotypes. Clonotypes were aligned to IMGT TRBV, TRBD and TRBJ reference segments using MiTCR v1.1. Analysis was restricted to V-J combinations with a frequency above 0.0001, which covered about 99% of repertoires. The TCS score was defined as the ratio of F50 (clonal expansion) to E x V (chaos), calculated using BLOSUM62-based TCRdist between CDR3 peptides within each V-J. Welch's t-statistics and random forest reduced roughly 530 V-J features to 10 to 15, which were used in a naive Bayes classifier (R e1071). TCRdb cleaned the public reads at Q25 with fastp, built clones with MiXCR and kept in-frame beta chains. Rows merge per CDR3 protein into single entries with the most common DNA and genes. The V and J calls were not made by the authors but by TCRdb's processing. In all, the sample holds hundreds of thousands of distinct CDR3 sequences, and just under 20% of those were seen once. About half of the sample lies in the top ten.

Sequenced sample: blood. This clonotype was obtained from a man aged 35 to 55 with Graves' ophthalmopathy. The chain is encoded by TRBV19 joined to TRBJ2-1, with 7 junctional bases fitting TRBD2. The DNA sequence is TGTGCCAGTAGTATAGGAAGAAAGGGAGGGGAGCAGTTCTTC. This translates into CASSIGRKGGEQFF. The variable domain in full, with residues beyond the CDR3 obtained from the reference TRBV19 and TRBJ2-1 genes, is DGGITQSPKYLFRKEGQNVTLSCEQNLNHDAMYWYRQDPGQGLRLIYYSQIVNDFQKGDIAEGYSVSREKKESFPLTVTSAQKNPTAFYLCASSIGRKGGEQFFGPGTRLTVL.